Listed below are T cell receptor beta chains from one sample, sequenced in a study of blood T cell repertoires in COVID-19. TCRdb keeps only in-frame clones here, not all; method: immunoSEQ multiplex PCR. This sample yields around 190,000 clones, of which roughly 84% are seen a single time; 15% to 20% belongs to the top ten. The sequenced sample was peripheral blood. These receptors came from a man aged 45 to 65 with COVID-19, enrolled during active disease. Both conserved end residues are part of each CDR3. The order of the fields is V gene, J gene, CDR3 protein.

TRBV5-1	TRBJ2-5	CASSSGVVTSGGETQYF
TRBV9	TRBJ2-1	CASRGTSGGDSSSYNEQFF
TRBV12-5	TRBJ2-3	CASGLVPLGGSTDTQYF
TRBV7-6	TRBJ2-1	CASSLAPDEQFF
TRBV19	TRBJ1-2	CASSTPTGTAFYGYTF
TRBV7-7	TRBJ1-4	CASSFSGGRDEKLFF
TRBV6-2/TRBV6-3	TRBJ1-4	CASSYSYHRGWYEKLFF
TRBV27	TRBJ1-1	CASSLGTGRLNTEAFF
TRBV7-2	TRBJ1-3	CASSLAGQGTGNTIYF
TRBV30	TRBJ2-2	CAWSGQGTGELFF
TRBV4-1	TRBJ1-4	CASSQDEPTAGSTNEKLFF
TRBV2	TRBJ2-1	CASSVAEYNEQFF
TRBV3-1/TRBV3-2	TRBJ1-3	CASSQEARGLSGNTIYF
TRBV6-1	TRBJ2-1	CASSELAGGYNEQFF
TRBV5-4	TRBJ2-5	CASSWRGLDSGTQYF
TRBV19	TRBJ2-2	CASTRDRGFSGELFF
TRBV27	TRBJ2-7	CASSPRQGYEQYF
TRBV7-2	TRBJ1-2	CASRPGTASNYGYTF
TRBV5-4	TRBJ2-7	CASSLDGPLEQYF
TRBV2	TRBJ1-2	CASTKFGTGDPGYTF
TRBV7-2	TRBJ1-5	CASTATGGNQPQHF
TRBV6-2/TRBV6-3	TRBJ2-7	CASSNYRTYEQYF
TRBV2	TRBJ2-7	CASTRTGSSYEQYF
TRBV5-1	TRBJ2-2	CASSLAPENGELFF
TRBV6-6	TRBJ2-5	CASSRPTAERQETQYF
TRBV19	TRBJ2-5	CASNRDSFETQYF
TRBV19	TRBJ1-6	CAASTSRNSPLHF
TRBV5-1	TRBJ2-4	CASSVDSGQGNIQYF
TRBV2	TRBJ1-5	CASSEYSGVRGNQPQHF
TRBV7-8	TRBJ2-7	CASSFDRGEYEQYF
TRBV5-8	TRBJ1-4	CASSSLQGAREKLFF
TRBV30	TRBJ1-6	CAWSNGQDNSPLHF
TRBV19	TRBJ1-2	CASSIYQANTYGYTF
TRBV4-2	TRBJ1-2	CASSQEGRGNGGYTF
TRBV2	TRBJ2-7	CASSPRTGGEPYEQYF
TRBV7-8	TRBJ2-1	CASSSRVSGYAYNEQFF
TRBV6-5	TRBJ2-2	CASSWRDTGELFF
TRBV7-8	TRBJ1-2	CASSPNTQGLNYGYTF
TRBV6-2/TRBV6-3	TRBJ2-1	CASSYPLGGTNYNEQFF
TRBV5-1	TRBJ2-1	CASSLNVALAGGHEQFF
TRBV28	TRBJ1-6	CASRSHQGSNSPLHF
TRBV6-2/TRBV6-3	TRBJ2-7	CASSYLGQGRPYNSYEQYF
TRBV2	TRBJ2-5	CASSESSGGWYF
TRBV10-3	TRBJ2-7	CAIRTDYEQYF
TRBV9	TRBJ2-1	CASSVELLLHYNEQFF
TRBV19	TRBJ1-5	CASRLLTGAGQPQHF
TRBV7-2	TRBJ1-5	CASSQSDSDQPQHF
TRBV6-5	TRBJ2-5	CASSREPVQETQYF
TRBV19	TRBJ2-5	CASSIRETQYF
TRBV18	TRBJ2-7	CASSPPTSGRSHEQYF
TRBV6-5	TRBJ2-1	CASNYRGFGEQFF